This T cell receptor (beta chain) was observed in a study of cytomegalovirus exposure and HLA in healthy donors. On the study more broadly: It was reported in a later analysis that the 120 validation repertoires used the same platform as the 500 to 700 first-cohort repertoires.

Study-level findings and limits: It was reported that the classifier diagnosed cytomegalovirus status with high specificity and sensitivity in both the original and validation cohorts.

Measured with immunoSEQ multiplex PCR; TCRdb has only the in-frame clones, and not every one. The profile shows around 250,000 clones, nearly 90% of them singletons. In the case of this clone: Its antigen remains unidentified.

This CDR3 has 15 residues. Germline lookup yields CDR1 SEHNR and CDR2 FQNEAQ (reference sequence). After removal of 3 bases from V and 4 bases from J, the junction contained 8 bases not matched to a gene. The receptor was isolated from a woman between 18 and 29 years old in good health and CMV-seronegative. The source material was PBMCs. This chain uses TRBV7-9 with TRBJ2-7, with 8 bases lining up with TRBD1. The CDR3 DNA sequence: TGTGCCAGCAGCTTCTCCGGGACAGGAAAATACGAGCAGTACTTC. The encoded protein is CASSFSGTGKYEQYF. The complete variable domain, with remaining parts taken from reference TRBV7-9 and TRBJ2-7, reads DTGVSQNPRHKITKRGQNVTFRCDPISEHNRLYWYRQTLGQGPEFLTYFQNEAQLEKSRLLSDRFSAERPKGSFSTLEIQRTEQGDSAMYLCASSFSGTGKYEQYFGPGTRLTVT.